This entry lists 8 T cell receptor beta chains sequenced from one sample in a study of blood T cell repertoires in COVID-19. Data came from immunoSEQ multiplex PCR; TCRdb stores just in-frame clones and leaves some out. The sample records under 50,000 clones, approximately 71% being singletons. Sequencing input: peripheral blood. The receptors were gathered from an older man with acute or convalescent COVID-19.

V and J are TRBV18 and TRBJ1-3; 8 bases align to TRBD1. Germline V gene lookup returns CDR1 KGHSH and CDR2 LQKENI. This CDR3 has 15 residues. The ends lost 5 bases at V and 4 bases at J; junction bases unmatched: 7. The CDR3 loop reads CASSSGQGEGNTIYF. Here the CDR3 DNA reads TGTGCCAGCTCATCCGGACAGGGAGAAGGAAACACCATATATTTT.

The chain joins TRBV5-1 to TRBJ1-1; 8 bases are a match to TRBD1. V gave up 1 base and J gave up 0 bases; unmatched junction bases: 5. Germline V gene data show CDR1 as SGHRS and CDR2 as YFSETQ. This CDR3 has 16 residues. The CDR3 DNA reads TGCGCCAGCAGCTTGAACGGACAGGGCTTGAACACTGAAGCTTTCTTT. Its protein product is CASSLNGQGLNTEAFF.

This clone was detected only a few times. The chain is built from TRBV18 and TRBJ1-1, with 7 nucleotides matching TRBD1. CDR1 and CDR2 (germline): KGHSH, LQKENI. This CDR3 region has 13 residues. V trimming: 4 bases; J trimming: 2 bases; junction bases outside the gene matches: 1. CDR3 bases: TGTGCCAGCTCACGGGACAGCAACACTGAAGCTTTCTTT. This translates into CASSRDSNTEAFF.

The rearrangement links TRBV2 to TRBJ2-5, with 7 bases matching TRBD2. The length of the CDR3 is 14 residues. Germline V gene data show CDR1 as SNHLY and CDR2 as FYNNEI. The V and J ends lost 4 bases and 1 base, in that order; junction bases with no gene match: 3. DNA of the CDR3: TGTGCCAGCAGTGTGACTAGCAGCCAAGAGACCCAGTACTTC. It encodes CASSVTSSQETQYF.

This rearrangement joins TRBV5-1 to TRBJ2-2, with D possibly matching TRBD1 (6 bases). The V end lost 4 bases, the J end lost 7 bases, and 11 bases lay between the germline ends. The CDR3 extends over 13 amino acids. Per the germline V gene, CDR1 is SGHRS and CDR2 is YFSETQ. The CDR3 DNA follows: TGCGCCAGCAGCCTCCGACAGGACGGGGAGCTGTTTTTT. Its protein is CASSLRQDGELFF. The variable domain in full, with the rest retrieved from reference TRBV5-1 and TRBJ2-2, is KAGVTQTPRYLIKTRGQQVTLSCSPISGHRSVSWYQQTPGQGLQFLFEYFSETQRNKGNFPGRFSGRQFSNSRSEMNVSTLELGDSALYLCASSLRQDGELFFGEGSRLTVL.

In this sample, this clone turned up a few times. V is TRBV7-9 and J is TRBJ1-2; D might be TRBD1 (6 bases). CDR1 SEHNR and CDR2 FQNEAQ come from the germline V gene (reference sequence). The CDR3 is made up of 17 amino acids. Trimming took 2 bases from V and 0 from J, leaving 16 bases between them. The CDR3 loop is CASSLPRTDSTNYGYTF. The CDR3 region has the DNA TGTGCCAGCAGCTTACCCCGGACGGACAGCACTAACTATGGCTACACCTTC.

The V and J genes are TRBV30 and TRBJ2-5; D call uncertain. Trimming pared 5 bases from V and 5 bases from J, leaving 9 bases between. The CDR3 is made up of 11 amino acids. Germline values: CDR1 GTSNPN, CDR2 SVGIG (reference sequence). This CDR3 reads CAWGFRETQYF. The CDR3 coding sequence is TGTGCCTGGGGGTTCCGGGAGACCCAGTACTTC.

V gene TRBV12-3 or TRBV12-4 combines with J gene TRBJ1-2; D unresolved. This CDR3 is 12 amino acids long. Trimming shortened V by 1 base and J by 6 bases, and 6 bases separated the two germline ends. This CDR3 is CASSLGVDGYTF. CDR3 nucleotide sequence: TGTGCCAGCAGTTTAGGAGTGGATGGCTACACCTTC.